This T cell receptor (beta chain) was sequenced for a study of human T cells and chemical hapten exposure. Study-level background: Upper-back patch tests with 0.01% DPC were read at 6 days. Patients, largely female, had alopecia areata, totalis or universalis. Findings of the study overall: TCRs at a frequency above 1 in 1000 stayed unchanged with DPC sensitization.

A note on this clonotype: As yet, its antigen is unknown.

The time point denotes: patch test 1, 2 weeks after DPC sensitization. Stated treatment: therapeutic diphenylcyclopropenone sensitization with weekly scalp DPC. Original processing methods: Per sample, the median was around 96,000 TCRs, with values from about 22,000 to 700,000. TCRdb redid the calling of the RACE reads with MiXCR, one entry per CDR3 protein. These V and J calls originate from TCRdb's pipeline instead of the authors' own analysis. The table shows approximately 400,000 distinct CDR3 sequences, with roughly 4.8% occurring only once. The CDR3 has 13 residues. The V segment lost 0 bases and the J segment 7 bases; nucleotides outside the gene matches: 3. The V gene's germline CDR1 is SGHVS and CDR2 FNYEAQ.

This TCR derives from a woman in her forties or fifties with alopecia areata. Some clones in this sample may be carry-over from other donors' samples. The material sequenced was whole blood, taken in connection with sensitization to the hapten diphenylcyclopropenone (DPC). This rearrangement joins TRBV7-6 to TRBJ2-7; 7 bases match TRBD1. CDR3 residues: CASSLAGQKEQYF. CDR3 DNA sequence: TGTGCCAGCAGCTTAGCGGGACAGAAGGAGCAGTACTTC.